These 5 T cell receptor beta chains were sequenced from one sample in a study of shared clonotypes between healthy human individuals. Terminally differentiated effector memory CD45RA+ cells were excluded from the naive CD8 cells, which were CD45RO-negative and positively selected for CCR7. TCRdb keeps only in-frame clones here, not all; method: immunoSEQ multiplex PCR. The top ten hold 0.9% to 1.3% of the sample, which has some 2.1 million clones, over 85% seen once. The sequenced material came from naive CD8+ T cells sorted from blood. The source is a man aged 18 to 30 in good health.

As to this clone: Different DNA sequences within this sample yield the same CDR3. The CDR3 DNA sequence: TGCGCCAGCACCGTTCGACGAACAGATACGCAGTATTTT. This translates into CASTVRRTDTQYF. The chain combines TRBV10-2 with TRBJ2-3; D remains ambiguous. The CDR3 has 13 residues. V was trimmed by 7 bases and J by 3 bases, leaving 11 bases between them. Per germline, CDR1 WSHSY and CDR2 SAAADI.

This rearrangement joins TRBV2 to TRBJ2-2; 10 positions match TRBD1. The CDR3 loop spans 16 amino acids. CDR1 SNHLY and CDR2 FYNNEI come from the germline V gene. The J segment lost 1 base and the V segment lost 11 bases, leaving 10 bases of the junction unmatched. CDR3 loop: CALRGTGALNTGELFF. CDR3 coding DNA: TGTGCCCTCCGGGGGACAGGGGCTTTGAACACCGGGGAGCTGTTTTTT.

The chain has TRBV5-4 and TRBJ1-2; D uncertain. Germline lookup yields CDR1 SGHNT and CDR2 YYREEE (reference sequence). V was shortened by 2 bases and J by 5 bases, with 16 bases between the two germline ends. The CDR3 runs to 15 residues. This chain's CDR3 is CASSFGSGSLYGYTF. DNA for the CDR3: TGTGCCAGCAGCTTTGGCTCCGGGTCTCTGTATGGCTACACCTTC. The full variable domain, its missing parts supplied by reference TRBV5-4 and TRBJ1-2, is ETGVTQSPTHLIKTRGQQVTLRCSSQSGHNTVSWYQQALGQGPQFIFQYYREEENGRGNFPPRFSGLQFPNYSSELNVNALELDDSALYLCASSFGSGSLYGYTFGSGTRLTVV.

DNA of the CDR3: TGTGCCAGCAGTCCACAGGGTCCCGATACTGAAGCTTTCTTT. Amino acid sequence: CASSPQGPDTEAFF. V usage is TRBV27 and J usage is TRBJ1-1; D perhaps matches TRBD1 (6 bases). The CDR3 sequence is 14 residues long. The V end lost 5 bases, the J end lost 5 bases, and 15 bases lay between the germline ends. The germline V gene has CDR1 MNHEY and CDR2 SMNVEV (reference sequence).

The V call is TRBV10-1, the J call TRBJ1-6; D unclear. Trimming removed 6 bases at V and 8 bases at J, with 11 bases between. CDR3 length: 13 amino acids. The germline gives CDR1 WNHNN, CDR2 SYGVQD (reference sequence). The CDR3 DNA reads TGCGCCAGCAGGAGCGGGGTGGATTCACCCCTCCACTTT. Its protein is CASRSGVDSPLHF.